The entry below gives a single T cell receptor beta chain sequence along with its context. TCRdb's copy holds only in-frame clones and misses some; the assay was immunoSEQ multiplex PCR. In the table there are under 150,000 clones, about 90% of which are singletons. The CDR3 contains 16 residues. V lost 4 bases to trimming and J lost 4 bases, with 20 bases between them. Germline V gene sequence: CDR1 SGHRS, CDR2 YFSETQ. The entry originates in a study of control samples from healthy donors and cancer patients. Sequencing was done on a sample of PBMCs. The V call is TRBV5-1, the J call TRBJ1-1; a weak D match, TRBD1 (5 bases). The clonotype was recovered from a man in his fifties with head and neck cancer. DNA for the CDR3: TGCGCCAGCAGCCTGAAAATCTCGGACGGGGGCACTGAAGCTTTCTTT. It encodes CASSLKISDGGTEAFF.